The entry that follows covers one T cell receptor (beta chain) sequence. This clone was seen a few times. Its antigen is unknown. Qualities for individual bases were not recorded, and no much larger clone is one base off. TCRbeta CDR3 regions were amplified from genomic DNA by means of the immunoSEQ Assay, a bias-controlled multiplex PCR. On the study's bioinformatics: Within the assay, amplification of reference gene primers was used to estimate how many nucleated cells each sample contained. Sequence reads were collapsed and filtered to measure the absolute abundance of every unique TCRbeta CDR3 rearrangement. For each sample, productive Simpson clonality was calculated by taking the square root of Simpson's diversity index across productive rearrangements. TCRdb limited this immuneACCESS table to in-frame rearrangements with V and J called. A share of clones is missing; checked studies link under half to unresolved V genes, and the rest is unexplained. That table gives V, J and clone size, and the DNA gave D and trimming. This sample comprises about 74,000 clones, 84% of them detected only once. The top ten hold about 35% of the sample.

The data were taken from a study of blood T cell repertoires in COVID-19 (dated by TCRdb to the early 2020s). With regard to the full study: Collaborator samples came from the United States, Italy and Spain and covered acute and convalescent phases of COVID-19. The samples were drawn from two sources: the first 160 participants of the ongoing ImmuneRACE study, and 1,000 to 1,500 subjects contributed by 6 global collaborators. Where available, HLA class I and class II types were obtained from metadata supplied by the sample provider rather than from assay-based typing. The sample metadata nearly always contained a de-identified subject ID, COVID-19 status, age in years and sex. The dataset comprised deeply sampled blood TCRbeta repertoires from subjects exposed to, actively infected with, or recovered from COVID-19. The prospective study material was composed of cDNA or gDNA derived from T cells, B-cell-depleted T cells, or PBMCs. The repertoires were released in a freely available public database intended as a resource for research on the immune response to SARS-CoV-2.

V sheds 6 bases and J sheds 6 bases, leaving 16 bases between their ends. CDR1 and CDR2 are read off the germline V gene (reference sequence) as SGHKS and YYEKEE. Counted from cysteine to phenylalanine, this CDR3 has 14 amino acids. Left in the record is the CDR3 DNA by itself, 42 bases read in frame from the first base. Study-level results and caveats: Clinical and demographic metadata were provided uncurated, with the amount varying by source and participant.

Whole blood was collected in K2EDTA tubes by collaborating institutions according to the institutions' own protocols. For TCRbeta analysis, collaborator samples were shipped as frozen whole blood, as isolated PBMCs, or as DNA extracted from either sample type. The specimen sequenced was peripheral blood. The chain links TRBV5-5 with TRBJ2-1; TRBD2 is perhaps the D gene, given 7 matching bases. This clonotype was obtained from a man in his 70s with acute or convalescent COVID-19. The CDR3 in this case is CASTAVGGGNEQFF. The sequenced DNA is TGTGCCAGCACCGCGGTAGGGGGGGGCAATGAGCAGTTCTTC.